The next 22 T cell receptor beta chains were all read from a single sample in a study of shared clonotypes between healthy human individuals. Here immunoSEQ multiplex PCR was the method, and the copy in TCRdb shows in-frame clones only, minus some. The profile shows 1.6 million or so clones, 98% to 99% of them singletons. The sample was naive CD4+ T cells sorted from blood. Subset described: CD45RA+ positively selected. Every receptor here comes from a man between 25 and 39 years old in good health.

The sample holds one count of this clone. The chain employs TRBV6-1 and TRBJ2-7; D may be TRBD1 (6 bases). CDR3 length: 12 amino acids. Germline V CDR1 and CDR2: MNHNS, SASEGT. With 6 bases removed from V and 7 bases from J, the gap between germline ends came to 13 bases. CDR3 sequence: CASRDSRREQYF. The CDR3 DNA follows: TGTGCCAGCAGGGACAGTCGACGGGAGCAGTACTTC.

This chain joins TRBV10-2 and TRBJ2-1; a possible D gene is TRBD2 (6 bases). CDR1 WSHSY and CDR2 SAAADI come from the germline V gene. The CDR3 extends over 13 amino acids. Trimming left V 4 bases short and J 5 bases short, with 9 bases between. The chain's CDR3 is CASSVGGDNEQFF. The CDR3 bases are TGCGCCAGCAGTGTTGGAGGGGACAATGAGCAGTTCTTC.

The chain is built from TRBV6-1 and TRBJ1-5; D might be TRBD1 (6 bases). CDR3 length: 15 residues. Trimming took off 6 bases at V and 0 bases at J, with 12 bases between the two ends. Looked up from germline, CDR1 is MNHNS and CDR2 is SASEGT. CDR3 bases: TGTGCCAGCAGACGGGACACCCATAGCAATCAGCCCCAGCATTTT. As protein: CASRRDTHSNQPQHF.

The chain combines TRBV7-2 with TRBJ1-2; D may be TRBD1 (5 bases). This CDR3 has 16 residues. The V end lost 3 bases, the J end lost 3 bases, and 17 bases lay between the germline ends. Germline V lookup: CDR1 SGHTA, CDR2 FQGNSA. CDR3 sequence reads: CASSFSQGRDYYGYTF. CDR3 coding DNA: TGTGCCAGCAGCTTCTCCCAGGGAAGGGATTACTATGGCTACACCTTC.

Of note for this clone: An end of the junction does not agree with germline; a read error may underlie this. The chain has TRBV20-1 and TRBJ2-7, with D possibly TRBD1 on 6 matching bases. Germline V lookup: CDR1 DFQATT, CDR2 SNEGSKA (reference sequence). This CDR3 is 11 amino acids long. CDR3 amino acids: CSASLRGLADF. CDR3 nucleotides: TGCAGTGCTAGCCTCAGGGGTCTCGCTGACTTC.

The chain carries TRBV15 and TRBJ2-7, with D uncertain. The CDR3 covers 16 residues. The V gene's germline CDR1 is LNHNV and CDR2 YYDKDF (reference sequence). Trimming stripped 1 base from V and 0 bases from J, with 13 bases between. This CDR3 reads CATSRAPGLISYEQYF. The CDR3 nucleotides are TGTGCCACCAGCAGAGCCCCGGGCCTTATCTCCTACGAGCAGTACTTC.

The chain recombines TRBV29-1 with TRBJ2-1, with 11 bases matching TRBD2. The germline V gene has CDR1 SQVTM and CDR2 ANQGSEA. The CDR3 extends over 16 amino acids. The V and J ends lost 4 bases and 4 bases, in that order; junction bases with no gene match: 9. The CDR3 coding sequence is TGCAGCGTTGGGGTCACTACTAGCGGGAGTTACAATGAGCAGTTCTTC. Translating gives CSVGVTTSGSYNEQFF.

The chain joins TRBV11-2 to TRBJ2-1; D is undetermined. CDR3 size: 11 residues. Trimming stripped 3 bases from V and 8 bases from J, with 5 bases between. Germline-derived CDR1 and CDR2 are SGHAT and FQNNGV. The CDR3 DNA reads TGTGCCAGCAGCTTTATTTATGAGCAGTTCTTC. Translation gives CASSFIYEQFF.

For this clone: The sample has other DNA sequences that encode this CDR3 too. The CDR3 region has the DNA TGTGCCAGCAGCGCCGGCTCGTCCTACGAGCAGTACTTC. Translating gives CASSAGSSYEQYF. The chain links TRBV9 to TRBJ2-7, with no clear D. V lost 3 bases and J 1 base, leaving 8 bases between the germline ends. The CDR3 totals 13 residues. Germline CDR1 reads SGDLS; CDR2 reads YYNGEE.

The chain employs TRBV4-1 and TRBJ2-7; maybe TRBD1 (6 bases). V dropped 1 base and J dropped 4 bases, with 14 bases sitting between them. The CDR3 is 15 residues long. Germline CDR1 and CDR2: MGHRA and YSYEKL. CDR3 bases: TGCGCCAGCAGCCAAGTTTGGCAGGGGCTATACGAGCAGTACTTC. Translated: CASSQVWQGLYEQYF.

The chain employs TRBV5-8 and TRBJ2-1; 8 positions agree with TRBD2. Trimming removed 0 bases from V and 7 bases from J; junction bases left unmatched: 0. The CDR3 has 13 residues. Germline lookup yields CDR1 SGHTS and CDR2 YDEGEE. The CDR3 bases are TGTGCCAGCAGCTTGGCGGGGGGGAATGAGCAGTTCTTC. It is translated as CASSLAGGNEQFF.

The chain combines TRBV11-2 with TRBJ1-2; 9 bases line up with TRBD1. Germline V gives CDR1 SGHAT, CDR2 FQNNGV. This CDR3 contains 14 residues. The J segment lost 4 bases and the V segment lost 1 base, leaving 1 base of the junction unmatched. The CDR3 loop reads CASSLGDRVYGYTF. CDR3 nucleotide sequence: TGTGCCAGCAGCTTAGGGGACAGGGTCTATGGCTACACCTTC.

This chain connects TRBV6-6 to TRBJ2-7, with D unresolved. Trimming cost V 5 bases and J 0 bases, with 11 bases left between them. CDR3 length equals 14 residues. Germline assignment: CDR1 MNHNY and CDR2 SVGAGI (reference sequence). CDR3 in amino acids: CASSAERVSYEQYF. CDR3 coding DNA: TGTGCCAGCAGTGCGGAGAGAGTCTCCTACGAGCAGTACTTC.

V gene TRBV29-1 combines with J gene TRBJ2-7; 7 bases line up with TRBD1. The length of the CDR3 is 14 residues. V dropped 4 bases and J dropped 0; count of bases not matched to a gene: 6. The germline V gene encodes CDR1 SQVTM and CDR2 ANQGSEA. The DNA for the CDR3 is TGCAGCGTTGGGGACAGCATGAGCTCCTACGAGCAGTACTTC. Its translation: CSVGDSMSSYEQYF.

This chain links TRBV19 with TRBJ2-1; 10 nucleotides agree with TRBD2. This CDR3 region has 16 residues. Per germline, CDR1 LNHDA and CDR2 SQIVND (reference sequence). V was pared by 3 bases and J by 4 bases, with 6 bases of the junction left unmatched. The CDR3 DNA is TGTGCCAGTAGTATCACAGGGACTAGCGCATACAATGAGCAGTTCTTC. It specifies CASSITGTSAYNEQFF.

The chain employs TRBV28 and TRBJ2-1; possibly TRBD2 for D (6 bases). V lost 5 bases to trimming and J lost 3 bases, with 32 bases between them. The CDR3 spans 21 residues. The germline CDR1 and CDR2 sequences are MDHEN and SYDVKM. CDR3 nucleotides: TGTGCCAGCAGTCCCCTATCTGGGTGGCGCCGGGGGACCGGGAGCTACAATGAGCAGTTCTTC. It codes for CASSPLSGWRRGTGSYNEQFF.

As regards this clone: Other DNA sequences within the sample encode an identical CDR3. V and J are TRBV9 and TRBJ2-7; D is ambiguous. Trimming pared 0 bases from V and 0 bases from J, leaving 7 bases between. The CDR3 is made up of 14 amino acids. Germline V gene data show CDR1 as SGDLS and CDR2 as YYNGEE. The CDR3 nucleotides are TGTGCCAGCAGCGTAGGGGTCCCCTCCTACGAGCAGTACTTC. Residues: CASSVGVPSYEQYF.

The chain combines TRBV5-6 with TRBJ2-5; TRBD1 or TRBD2 may be the D gene (6 bases each). The V gene's germline CDR1 is SGHDT and CDR2 YYEEEE. With 2 bases removed from V and 0 bases from J, the gap between germline ends came to 11 bases. The CDR3 extends over 15 amino acids. The CDR3 sequence is CASSLGGHNQETQYF. DNA for the CDR3: TGTGCCAGCAGCTTAGGGGGGCATAACCAAGAGACCCAGTACTTC.

The V gene is TRBV29-1, the J gene TRBJ1-2; a possible D gene is TRBD1 (5 bases). The CDR3 contains 15 residues. Germline V gives CDR1 SQVTM, CDR2 ANQGSEA. The V and J ends lost 1 base and 12 bases respectively, with 24 bases between them. The CDR3 nucleotides are TGCAGCGTTGAAGGAACCCTTCGACAGTCGGAAGCTGACACCTTC. It is translated as CSVEGTLRQSEADTF.

V usage is TRBV5-1 and J usage is TRBJ2-7, with 9 bases aligning to TRBD2. Germline V gives CDR1 SGHRS, CDR2 YFSETQ. With 4 bases clipped from V and 0 bases from J, the junction kept 5 bases outside the gene matches. This CDR3 contains 15 residues. The CDR3 spells CASSQASGVSYEQYF. The DNA for the CDR3 is TGCGCCAGCAGCCAAGCTAGCGGGGTCTCCTACGAGCAGTACTTC. Looking up the rest from reference TRBV5-1 and TRBJ2-7 gives the full variable domain: KAGVTQTPRYLIKTRGQQVTLSCSPISGHRSVSWYQQTPGQGLQFLFEYFSETQRNKGNFPGRFSGRQFSNSRSEMNVSTLELGDSALYLCASSQASGVSYEQYFGPGTRLTVT.

The CDR3 sequence: CASSPSSLAVHTGELFF. CDR3 DNA sequence: TGTGCCAGCTCACCATCAAGCCTAGCGGTTCACACCGGGGAGCTGTTTTTT. The rearrangement links TRBV18 to TRBJ2-2, with TRBD2 matching 7 bases. J gave up 3 bases and V 2 bases, and 9 bases lay outside the gene matches. Looked up from germline, CDR1 is KGHSH and CDR2 is LQKENI. This CDR3 has 17 amino acids.

The chain combines TRBV4-3 with TRBJ2-7, with unresolved D. Deletions cut 7 bases from V and 3 bases from J, with 16 bases between. This CDR3 is 14 amino acids long. Germline V gene lookup returns CDR1 LGHNA and CDR2 YSLEER. The CDR3: CASTQKETCYEQYF. The CDR3 DNA follows: TGCGCCAGCACTCAGAAGGAGACGTGCTACGAGCAGTACTTC.